A selection of T cell receptor beta chains follows, all from one sample in a study of blood T cell repertoires in COVID-19. Profiled with immunoSEQ multiplex PCR; TCRdb holds only in-frame clones, not every one. The repertoire holds fewer than 250,000 clones, with 86% as singletons. Sequenced material: peripheral blood. Receptors originate from a middle-aged man with COVID-19, enrolled during active disease. Each CDR3 is given with its conserved first and last residue. D genes are given only for firm matches. Not all rows give a size; the values are once, few, many and, for expanded clones, a class.

clone_size	v_call	j_call	d_call	cdr3_aa	cdr3_nt
NA	TRBV7-6	TRBJ2-3	NA	CASSLQVAASTDTQYF	TGTGCCAGCAGCTTACAGGTGGCAGCTAGCACAGATACGCAGTATTTT
NA	TRBV6-6	TRBJ1-1	NA	CASSYVKGGTEAFF	TGTGCCAGCAGTTACGTAAAGGGGGGGACTGAAGCTTTCTTT
NA	TRBV4-1	TRBJ1-1	NA	CASSQDPARTEAFF	TGCGCCAGCAGCCAAGACCCCGCGCGGACTGAAGCTTTCTTT
NA	TRBV27	TRBJ2-4	NA	CASSTEGAKNIQYF	TGTGCCAGCAGTACCGAGGGCGCCAAAAACATTCAGTACTTC
once	TRBV25-1	TRBJ2-7	TRBD1	CASSYHRGFDYEQYF	TGTGCCAGCAGTTATCACAGGGGGTTCGACTACGAGCAGTACTTC
few	TRBV29-1	TRBJ2-7	NA	CSVGREDEQYF	TGCAGCGTTGGCAGGGAGGACGAGCAGTACTTC
NA	TRBV2	TRBJ1-2	NA	CASRDTGVDGYTF	TGTGCCAGCAGAGACACGGGGGTCGATGGCTACACCTTC
NA	TRBV29-1	TRBJ2-2	TRBD1	CSVHGQGANTGELFF	TGCAGCGTCCACGGGCAGGGGGCTAACACCGGGGAGCTGTTTTTT
NA	TRBV14	TRBJ1-4	NA	CASSQDSGRGDEKLFF	TGTGCCAGCAGCCAAGATTCGGGCAGGGGAGACGAAAAACTGTTTTTT
once	TRBV3-1/TRBV3-2	TRBJ2-5	TRBD2	CASSQVLAGTQETQYF	TGTGCCAGCAGCCAAGTTCTAGCGGGGACCCAAGAGACCCAGTACTTC
once	TRBV9	TRBJ1-1	TRBD1	CASSATGVVNTEAFF	TGTGCCAGCAGCGCCACAGGGGTGGTGAACACTGAAGCTTTCTTT
NA	TRBV7-9	TRBJ2-3	NA	CASSAVVSTDTQYF	TGTGCCAGCAGCGCAGTGGTTAGCACAGATACGCAGTATTTT
NA	TRBV4-1	TRBJ2-3	TRBD2	CASSQDRAGGPSDTQYF	TGCGCCAGCAGCCAAGATCGAGCGGGAGGGCCATCAGATACGCAGTATTTT
NA	TRBV3-1/TRBV3-2	TRBJ2-7	NA	CASSQGGPRSYEQYF	TGTGCCAGCAGCCAGGGGGGACCCCGTTCCTACGAGCAGTACTTC
NA	TRBV5-1	TRBJ1-1	TRBD1	CASSPRTDRVGTEAFF	TGCGCCAGCAGCCCCCGCACCGACAGGGTGGGCACTGAAGCTTTCTTT
NA	TRBV3-1/TRBV3-2	TRBJ1-5	TRBD1	CASGGQGGQPQHF	TGTGCCAGCGGAGGACAGGGGGGTCAGCCCCAGCATTTT
NA	TRBV18	TRBJ1-2	TRBD1	CASSPGTGYGYTF	TGTGCCAGCTCTCCCGGGACAGGCTATGGCTACACCTTC
once	TRBV13	TRBJ1-3	TRBD1	CASSLTGRGNTIYF	TGTGCCAGCAGCTTGACAGGGCGCGGAAACACCATATATTTT
NA	TRBV24-1	TRBJ2-5	NA	CATSDFGMGETQYF	TGTGCCACCAGTGATTTCGGGATGGGAGAGACCCAGTACTTC
NA	TRBV5-1	TRBJ1-1	TRBD1	CASSGTGTGGPNTEAFF	TGCGCCAGCAGCGGGACCGGGACAGGGGGCCCAAACACTGAAGCTTTCTTT
NA	TRBV7-9	TRBJ1-5	NA	CASSRGGNQPQHF	TGTGCCAGCAGCCGGGGAGGCAATCAGCCCCAGCATTTT